Below are 27 T cell receptor beta chains sequenced from a single sample in a study of beta chain features in type 1 diabetes. Study-wide points: Researchers report that Type 1 diabetes patients had moderately but significantly shorter TCRB CDR3s across all four CD4+ subsets.

Expressed TCRB transcripts were sequenced because the isolated RNA had all been reverse transcribed beforehand. The protocol was immunoSEQ multiplex PCR, while the TCRdb copy is restricted to in-frame clones and leaves out a portion. The table has some 240,000 clones, 16% seen once. Their antigens are not known. Sequenced sample: naive CD4+ T cells from blood. The receptors derive from a man aged 25 to 40 with type 1 diabetes.

The chain recombines TRBV10-3 with TRBJ1-1, with TRBD1 matching over 7 bases. CDR1 ENHRY and CDR2 SYGVKD come from the germline V gene. The junction had 15 bases not matched to a gene; V was cut back by 11 bases and J by 3 bases. The CDR3 sequence is 15 residues long. CDR3 loop: CASWSPNRGYTEAFF. CDR3 nucleotide sequence: TGTGCCTCCTGGTCTCCAAACAGGGGCTACACTGAAGCTTTCTTT.

The rearrangement links TRBV29-1 to TRBJ2-7; D may be TRBD2 (6 bases). The germline gives CDR1 SQVTM, CDR2 ANQGSEA. CDR3 length equals 14 residues. The V gene lost 4 bases and the J gene lost 0 bases, with 13 bases spanning the gap. Written as DNA, the CDR3 is TGCAGCGTTGTATCTGGGGGGAGCTCCTACGAGCAGTACTTC. Its protein product is CSVVSGGSSYEQYF.

A few counts support this clone. The chain employs TRBV29-1 and TRBJ1-2; D is unresolved. Germline CDR1 reads SQVTM; CDR2 reads ANQGSEA. The CDR3 covers 12 residues. The ends were cut back, 4 bases at V and 3 bases at J, with 9 bases in the middle. CDR3 coding DNA: TGCAGCGTTGTGGGCCCTTACTATGGCTACACCTTC. Translating gives CSVVGPYYGYTF.

There are a few counts of this clone. The V and J genes are TRBV29-1 and TRBJ2-5, with 8 positions matching TRBD2. Germline V gene data show CDR1 as SQVTM and CDR2 as ANQGSEA. The CDR3 contains 16 residues. V gave up 6 bases and J gave up 1 base; unmatched junction bases: 13. The CDR3 bases are TGCAGCGTATCCCCGAGACGGGAGGGTATCCAAGAGACCCAGTACTTC. Translating it yields CSVSPRREGIQETQYF.

This sequence joins TRBV4-1 and TRBJ2-2, with TRBD2 matching 10 bases. Germline trimming cut 3 bases from V and 2 bases from J; bases unmatched to any gene: 3. The CDR3 consists of 16 residues. The germline V gene encodes CDR1 MGHRA and CDR2 YSYEKL. The CDR3 coding sequence is TGCGCCAGCAGCCATGGACTAGCGGATAACACCGGGGAGCTGTTTTTT. It translates to CASSHGLADNTGELFF.

A few counts support this clone. The rearrangement joins TRBV9 to TRBJ2-5; D call uncertain. In germline, CDR1 is SGDLS, CDR2 YYNGEE. V was cut by 0 bases and J by 14 bases, with 20 bases left in between. The CDR3 is 14 residues long. The CDR3 region has the DNA TGTGCCAGCAGCGTAGATAGACCGACGGCCCCCATTTACTTC. The encoded protein is CASSVDRPTAPIYF.

Only a few counts were recorded for this clone. In nucleotides, the CDR3 is TGTGCCAGCAGCTCAAACTCCTACGAGCAGTACTTC. The encoded protein is CASSSNSYEQYF. The V and J genes are TRBV5-4 and TRBJ2-7, with unresolved D. Trimming removed 3 bases at V and 0 bases at J, with 4 bases between. CDR1 is SGHNT and CDR2 is YYREEE in the germline V gene (reference sequence). This CDR3 contains 12 residues.

In its sample, this clone was seen a few times. CDR3 in DNA: TGCAGCGTTGATGAGTGGAAGGACTTTCGGAGTAATGAGCAGTTCTTC. Protein sequence: CSVDEWKDFRSNEQFF. The V call is TRBV29-1, the J call TRBJ2-1; a weak D match, TRBD2 (5 bases). The CDR3 covers 16 residues. Between the trimmed V and J ends, which lost 3 bases and 7 bases, there was a span of 22 bases. Germline V CDR1 and CDR2: SQVTM, ANQGSEA.

The chain links TRBV28 to TRBJ2-1; 7 nucleotides align to TRBD2. V dropped 5 bases and J dropped 8; count of bases not matched to a gene: 9. CDR1 and CDR2 from the germline V gene are MDHEN and SYDVKM. This CDR3 has 14 residues. The DNA for the CDR3 is TGTGCCAGCAGTGAGGCGGGAGTGAGACATGAGCAGTTCTTC. Its translation: CASSEAGVRHEQFF.

The sample holds a few counts of this clone. The chain uses TRBV7-2 and TRBJ2-7; 7 bases agree with TRBD2. The CDR3 covers 16 residues. Germline V gives CDR1 SGHTA, CDR2 FQGNSA. The V segment lost 0 bases and the J segment 2 bases; nucleotides outside the gene matches: 7. The CDR3 coding sequence is TGTGCCAGCAGCTTAGCGGCTAGCGGAGTTACCTACGAGCAGTACTTC. Its translation is CASSLAASGVTYEQYF. The variable domain in full, with the rest retrieved from reference TRBV7-2 and TRBJ2-7, is GAGVSQSPSNKVTEKGKDVELRCDPISGHTALYWYRQSLGQGLEFLIYFQGNSAPDKSGLPSDRFSAERTGGSVSTLTIQRTQQEDSAVYLCASSLAASGVTYEQYFGPGTRLTVT.

This sequence joins TRBV5-1 and TRBJ2-7, with D tentatively TRBD2 (6 bases). The CDR3 contains 14 residues. Germline V gives CDR1 SGHRS, CDR2 YFSETQ. V was clipped by 0 bases and J by 2 bases, with 9 bases between them. The CDR3 DNA reads TGCGCCAGCAGCTTGGAAGGGAGGCCCTACGAGCAGTACTTC. It yields the protein CASSLEGRPYEQYF.

This clone was detected only a few times. This sequence joins TRBV25-1 and TRBJ2-4, with TRBD1 as a possible D gene (6 bases). The CDR3 is 14 residues long. Germline values: CDR1 MGHDK, CDR2 SYGVNS. The germline V and J ends were trimmed by 8 bases and 0 bases, with 11 bases remaining between them. The CDR3 here is CASRTTGAKNIQYF. The CDR3 region has the DNA TGTGCCAGCCGGACGACAGGAGCCAAAAACATTCAGTACTTC.

This clone was detected only a few times. CDR3 protein: CASSYSTGTGRYTF. Written as DNA, the CDR3 is TGTGCCAGCAGCTACAGCACGGGGACAGGTCGCTACACCTTC. V gene TRBV7-9 combines with J gene TRBJ1-2; 8 nucleotides line up with TRBD1. CDR1 SEHNR and CDR2 FQNEAQ come from the germline V gene (reference sequence). This CDR3 spans 14 amino acids. With 4 bases clipped from V and 9 bases from J, the junction kept 10 bases outside the gene matches.

This clone was seen a handful of times. This chain uses TRBV27 with TRBJ2-3; D is ambiguous. V shed 8 bases and J shed 2 bases, with 8 bases lying between them. CDR1 MNHEY and CDR2 SMNVEV come from the germline V gene (reference sequence). This CDR3 has 12 residues. The CDR3 spells CASWSLTDTQYF. CDR3 DNA sequence: TGTGCCAGCTGGTCACTCACAGATACGCAGTATTTT.

This clone was recorded a few times. The J gene is TRBJ1-2, the V gene TRBV30, with TRBD1 identical over 8 bases. In germline, CDR1 is GTSNPN, CDR2 SVGIG (reference sequence). CDR3 length: 15 amino acids. J was trimmed by 2 bases and V by 1 base; bases with no gene match: 6. The CDR3 here is CAWSAGTGLNYGYTF. The CDR3 bases are TGTGCCTGGAGTGCGGGGACAGGACTAAACTATGGCTACACCTTC. Full variable domain (missing parts from reference TRBV30 and TRBJ1-2): SQTIHQWPATLVQPVGSPLSLECTVEGTSNPNLYWYRQAAGRGLQLLFYSVGIGQISSEVPQNLSASRPQDRQFILSSKKLLLSDSGFYLCAWSAGTGLNYGYTFGSGTRLTVV.

This clone was counted between two and nine times. The rearrangement uses TRBV18 and TRBJ2-7; D is perhaps TRBD1 (5 bases). The V end lost 2 bases, the J end lost 3 bases, and 11 bases lay between the germline ends. This CDR3 spans 14 amino acids. Germline lookup yields CDR1 KGHSH and CDR2 LQKENI. In nucleotides, the CDR3 is TGTGCCAGCTCACCAAATGAAGACAGCTACGAGCAGTACTTC. Translated, it gives CASSPNEDSYEQYF.

V usage is TRBV30 and J usage is TRBJ2-3, with 7 nucleotides matching TRBD1. With 2 bases clipped from V and 4 bases from J, the junction kept 9 bases outside the gene matches. Germline CDR1 and CDR2: GTSNPN and SVGIG (reference sequence). The CDR3 extends over 15 amino acids. In DNA, the CDR3 is TGTGCCTGGAGTTCCGGGAAGGGGGCCGCAGATACGCAGTATTTT. This sequence encodes CAWSSGKGAADTQYF.

Only a few counts were recorded for this clone. The chain carries TRBV29-1 and TRBJ2-3, with 14 bases that match TRBD2. The CDR3 is 15 amino acids. Germline-derived CDR1 and CDR2 are SQVTM and ANQGSEA. The V and J ends lost 8 bases and 3 bases, in that order; junction bases with no gene match: 7. CDR3 nucleotide sequence: TGCAGCCTGGGACTAGCGGGAGTAAGGACAGATACGCAGTATTTT. Its translation: CSLGLAGVRTDTQYF.

The chain couples TRBV13 to TRBJ1-2; 10 bases match TRBD1. With 4 bases clipped from V and 4 bases from J, the junction kept 6 bases outside the gene matches. Germline V gene data show CDR1 as PRHDT and CDR2 as FYEKMQ (reference sequence). The CDR3 contains 15 residues. The chain's CDR3 is CASSSQGQGSYGYTF. The CDR3 nucleotides are TGTGCCAGCAGCTCCCAGGGACAGGGGAGCTATGGCTACACCTTC.

The chain uses TRBV5-1 and TRBJ2-1; 7 nucleotides agree with TRBD2. Germline-derived CDR1 and CDR2 are SGHRS and YFSETQ. Losses at the gene ends were 1 base for V and 0 bases for J; bases not matched to a gene: 4. The CDR3 runs to 16 residues. The CDR3 loop is CASSLLPSGSYNEQFF. The CDR3 coding sequence is TGCGCCAGCAGCTTGCTTCCTAGCGGCTCCTACAATGAGCAGTTCTTC.

The chain employs TRBV11-2 and TRBJ2-5, with 8 bases lining up with TRBD2. CDR3 length equals 14 residues. V was pared by 6 bases and J by 2 bases, with 5 bases of the junction left unmatched. The germline V gene has CDR1 SGHAT and CDR2 FQNNGV. CDR3 loop: CASRALAEQETQYF. In DNA form, the CDR3 reads TGTGCCAGCAGGGCACTAGCGGAACAAGAGACCCAGTACTTC.

The chain links TRBV14 to TRBJ2-2, with D unclear. The germline V and J ends were trimmed by 0 bases and 6 bases, with 5 bases remaining between them. This CDR3 spans 13 amino acids. Germline-derived CDR1 and CDR2 are SGHDN and FVKESK. CDR3 residues: CASSQDYPGELFF. CDR3 sequence (DNA): TGTGCCAGCAGCCAAGATTATCCCGGGGAGCTGTTTTTT.

This clone was counted a few times. The chain links TRBV9 to TRBJ2-1; 8 bases agree with TRBD2. CDR1 is SGDLS, CDR2 YYNGEE, per germline. V lost 6 bases and J lost 9; bases outside the gene matches: 14. The CDR3 sequence is 15 residues long. CDR3: CASTPGGREVGEQFF. The CDR3 DNA follows: TGTGCCAGCACCCCGGGAGGGCGGGAGGTCGGTGAGCAGTTCTTC.

The genes are TRBV7-2 and TRBJ2-3, with 8 nucleotides matching TRBD2. Looked up from germline, CDR1 is SGHTA and CDR2 is FQGNSA. The CDR3 has 15 residues. J was trimmed by 4 bases and V by 5 bases; bases with no gene match: 8. The CDR3: CASSPLPTSADTQYF. Here the CDR3 DNA reads TGTGCCAGCAGCCCGCTCCCGACTAGCGCAGATACGCAGTATTTT.

This clone was seen a handful of times. CDR3 nucleotides: TGCGCCAGCAGTCTTACAGGGGCGCAAGAGCAGTACTTC. It codes for CASSLTGAQEQYF. The V gene is TRBV23-1, the J gene TRBJ2-7, with 7 bases identical to TRBD1. TRBV23-1 is an ORF, with its function uncertain. The V and J ends lost 4 bases and 7 bases, in that order; junction bases with no gene match: 7. CDR3 length: 13 residues.

A few counts support this clone. The chain has TRBV30 and TRBJ2-5, with 12 bases matching TRBD1. CDR1 and CDR2 from the germline V gene are GTSNPN and SVGIG (reference sequence). This CDR3 is 12 amino acids long. The trim removed 8 bases at V and 3 bases at J, leaving 1 base unmatched. CDR3 nucleotide sequence: TGTGCCGGGACAGGGGGCAAAGAGACCCAGTACTTC. Its protein is CAGTGGKETQYF.

In its sample, this clone was seen a few times. The chain recombines TRBV27 with TRBJ2-1, with D possibly matching TRBD1 (6 bases). This CDR3 is built from 16 residues. V was shortened by 5 bases and J by 0 bases, with 14 bases between the two germline ends. Germline V CDR1 and CDR2: MNHEY, SMNVEV (reference sequence). DNA for the CDR3: TGTGCCAGCAGTACCCGGACAGCCAGCTCCTACAATGAGCAGTTCTTC. It specifies CASSTRTASSYNEQFF.